The text below deals with one TCR beta chain. Its specificity is not known. The sample belongs to a study of cytomegalovirus exposure and HLA in healthy donors. Study summary: The same platform used for the roughly 610 first-cohort repertoires was also used for the roughly 120 validation repertoires, as a later analysis reported.

V lost 6 bases to trimming and J lost 5 bases; unmatched junction nucleotides: 4. The CDR3 loop spans 13 amino acids. Germline V gives CDR1 MNHEY, CDR2 SMNVEV (reference sequence). The donors were part of the validation cohort, which consisted of about 120 subjects and was separate from the first cohort of several hundred subjects. TCRdb keeps only in-frame clones here, not all; method: immunoSEQ multiplex PCR. Of 100,000 to 130,000 clones listed, more than 90% are singletons. Overall study findings and caveats: Most observed TCR sequences were rare, whereas some public TCRs were detected in many donors. Three CMV-associated chains proved CMV antigen-specific in vitro.

The sequence was obtained from a woman under 30 in good health and CMV-seronegative. The chain uses TRBV27 and TRBJ2-1; 7 nucleotides match TRBD2. Specimen: PBMCs. The chain's CDR3 is CASRGLGDNEQFF. DNA of the CDR3: TGTGCCAGCAGAGGACTAGGGGACAATGAGCAGTTCTTC.